These T cell receptor beta chains were read from a single sample in a study of cytomegalovirus exposure and HLA in healthy donors. Clones were sequenced by immunoSEQ multiplex PCR, and TCRdb holds only the in-frame ones, with some missing. The sample carries a few hundred thousand clones, about 90% recorded once. The source material was PBMCs. Receptors originate from a girl aged 2 to 9 in good health and CMV-seronegative. CDR3s include the opening cysteine and the closing phenylalanine or tryptophan. The order of the fields is J gene, V gene, CDR3 protein.

>TRBJ2-1|TRBV29-1
CSVDQPTGGTYNEQFF
>TRBJ2-7|TRBV5-6
CASSHRGQGLGRGEQYF
>TRBJ2-5|TRBV7-9
CASSLGDLGGSGETQYF
>TRBJ2-7|TRBV15
CATSRTATYEQYF
>TRBJ1-2|TRBV15
CATSRTGQGWYGYTF
>TRBJ1-3|TRBV28
CASSLWGRSGNTIYF
>TRBJ1-1|TRBV7-6
CASSLGALNTEAFF
>TRBJ2-2|TRBV10-2
CASSPLQDPGAGELFF
>TRBJ1-5|TRBV19
CASSTGTNNQPQHF
>TRBJ2-7|TRBV20-1
CSAGDMYEQYF
>TRBJ2-1|TRBV7-9
CASSLEISGRGPINNEQFF
>TRBJ2-1|TRBV6-6
CASSSSSANEQFF